Listed here is a single T cell receptor beta chain. Its cognate antigen is unknown. The sample comes from a study of cytomegalovirus exposure and HLA in healthy donors. Study summary: Earlier work reported 117 million unique TCR beta sequences from 180 million or so T cells.

The study, taken as a whole, reports: Serostatus for CMV was the only available immune exposure information. In vitro testing confirmed a few CMV-associated chains as specific for CMV antigens.

CDR1 ENHRY and CDR2 SYGVKD come from the germline V gene. The CDR3 totals 15 residues. V trimming: 4 bases; J trimming: 5 bases; junction bases outside the gene matches: 10. The PCR made use of 60 Vbeta and 13 Jbeta primers. Assay used: immunoSEQ multiplex PCR; TCRdb lists only in-frame clones, some missing. The sample consists of around 160,000 clones, 68% of them appearing once. Sequencing was done on a sample of PBMCs. The sequence came from a woman aged 40 to 50 in good health and CMV-seropositive. J is TRBJ2-5 and V is TRBV10-3, with 7 bases aligning to TRBD2. The CDR3 here is CAISGGDYSGETQYF. The CDR3 DNA reads as TGTGCCATCAGTGGTGGGGACTACTCCGGCGAGACCCAGTACTTC.